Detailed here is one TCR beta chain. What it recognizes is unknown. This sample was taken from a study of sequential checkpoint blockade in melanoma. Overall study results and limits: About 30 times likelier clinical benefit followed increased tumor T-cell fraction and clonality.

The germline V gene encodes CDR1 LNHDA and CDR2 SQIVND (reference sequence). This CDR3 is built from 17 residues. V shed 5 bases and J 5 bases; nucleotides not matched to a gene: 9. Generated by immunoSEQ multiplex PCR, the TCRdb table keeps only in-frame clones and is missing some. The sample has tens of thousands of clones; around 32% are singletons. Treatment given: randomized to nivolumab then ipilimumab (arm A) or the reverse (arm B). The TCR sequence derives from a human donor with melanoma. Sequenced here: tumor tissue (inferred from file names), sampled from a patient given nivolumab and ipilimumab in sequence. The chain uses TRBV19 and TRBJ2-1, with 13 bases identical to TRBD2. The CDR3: CASSVTGTSGVNNEQFF. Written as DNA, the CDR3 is TGTGCCAGTAGTGTGACCGGGACTAGCGGGGTCAACAATGAGCAGTTCTTC.